The rows below give T cell receptor beta chains drawn from one sample of a study of blood T cell repertoires in COVID-19. Sequencing used immunoSEQ multiplex PCR; TCRdb keeps in-frame clones, though not all of them. Seen here are under 300,000 clones, about 90% observed once, and the top ten hold 2.5% to 4%. Source material: PBMCs or T cells enriched from blood (not recorded which). Receptors were obtained from a woman aged 40 to 55 who had been exposed to COVID-19. The CDR3 runs from the conserved cysteine through the conserved F or W. The D gene is left open where the match is weak. Only part of the rows carry a size: once, few, many, or a class if the clone is expanded.

cdr3_aa	cdr3_nt	v_call	d_call	clone_size	j_call
CASSAGQPQETQYF	TGCGCCAGCAGCGCCGGACAGCCGCAAGAGACCCAGTACTTC	TRBV5-1	.	.	TRBJ2-5
CASSYLQLTSTDTQYF	TGTGCCAGCAGTTATCTACAGCTCACTAGCACAGATACGCAGTATTTT	TRBV6-2/TRBV6-3	.	once	TRBJ2-3
CASSSWTGGEGYTF	TGTGCCAGCAGTTCCTGGACAGGGGGGGAAGGCTACACCTTC	TRBV28	TRBD1	.	TRBJ1-2
CASSQEAGQGYQETQYF	TGCGCCAGCAGCCAAGAAGCGGGACAGGGGTATCAAGAGACCCAGTACTTC	TRBV4-3	TRBD1	.	TRBJ2-5
CASSQDGEGPKYNEQFF	TGTGCCAGCAGCCAAGATGGGGAGGGCCCTAAGTACAATGAGCAGTTCTTC	TRBV14	TRBD2	.	TRBJ2-1
CASSHYQGYEQYF	TGCGCCAGCAGCCATTATCAGGGTTACGAGCAGTACTTC	TRBV4-1	.	.	TRBJ2-7
CASRATGANNQPQHF	TGTGCCAGCAGGGCGACAGGGGCCAACAATCAGCCCCAGCATTTT	TRBV6-5	TRBD1	.	TRBJ1-5
CASSPTDSINYGYTF	TGTGCCAGCAGCCCCACTGATTCTATCAACTATGGCTACACCTTC	TRBV7-8	.	.	TRBJ1-2
CASSPLGGGYGYTF	TGCGCCAGCAGCCCTCTAGGGGGCGGCTATGGCTACACCTTC	TRBV4-3	TRBD1	.	TRBJ1-2
CASSLRGRVGQFF	TGTGCCAGCAGCTTAAGGGGGAGGGTCGGGCAGTTCTTC	TRBV11-1	.	.	TRBJ2-1
CASRGLEDYEQYF	TGCGCCAGCCGTGGGCTGGAGGACTACGAGCAGTACTTC	TRBV5-1	.	.	TRBJ2-7
CASSISTGAQPQHF	TGTGCCAGTAGTATAAGTACAGGGGCTCAGCCCCAGCATTTT	TRBV19	TRBD1	.	TRBJ1-5
CASSSGTSGLDTQYF	TGTGCCAGCAGCTCTGGGACTAGCGGGTTGGATACGCAGTATTTT	TRBV7-8	TRBD2	.	TRBJ2-3
CASSPWRGGYEQYF	TGCGCCAGCAGCCCTTGGCGGGGGGGCTACGAGCAGTACTTC	TRBV4-1	TRBD2	.	TRBJ2-7
CASSLGGRTTDTQYF	TGTGCCAGCAGTTTAGGAGGGAGAACCACAGATACGCAGTATTTT	TRBV28	.	.	TRBJ2-3
CASSLQGKTGELFF	TGCGCCAGCAGCCTCCAGGGAAAAACCGGGGAGCTGTTTTTT	TRBV5-1	.	.	TRBJ2-2
CASSIGPGASTEAFF	TGTGCCAGTAGTATAGGTCCAGGGGCGAGTACTGAAGCTTTCTTT	TRBV19	.	.	TRBJ1-1
CASSSGLGQPQHF	TGTGCCAGCAGCTCAGGGTTAGGACAGCCCCAGCATTTT	TRBV7-3	.	.	TRBJ1-5
CASSRNPGHSYGYTF	TGTGCCAGCTCACGAAATCCGGGACACTCCTATGGCTACACCTTC	TRBV18	.	.	TRBJ1-2
CAISRSGGADTQYF	TGTGCCATCAGTCGGTCCGGGGGGGCAGATACGCAGTATTTT	TRBV10-3	TRBD2	.	TRBJ2-3
CASRAGVETQYF	TGTGCCAGCAGGGCAGGGGTAGAGACCCAGTACTTC	TRBV12-3/TRBV12-4	.	once	TRBJ2-5
CASSFELSTDTQYF	TGTGCCAGCAGTTTCGAGCTAAGCACAGATACGCAGTATTTT	TRBV7-9	.	.	TRBJ2-3
CASSRTGVDQPQHF	TGTGCCAGCAGCCGGACAGGGGTGGATCAGCCCCAGCATTTT	TRBV7-9	TRBD1	.	TRBJ1-5
CASRLNPGLQETQYF	TGTGCCAGCAGGCTCAATCCGGGACTTCAAGAGACCCAGTACTTC	TRBV28	.	.	TRBJ2-5
CASSVTGEVNTEAFF	TGTGCCAGCAGCGTGACAGGGGAGGTGAACACTGAAGCTTTCTTT	TRBV9	TRBD1	.	TRBJ1-1
CATLGRAGDGYTF	TGTGCCACCCTAGGGCGGGCTGGGGATGGCTACACCTTC	TRBV24-1	.	.	TRBJ1-2
CATSGTTGITDTQYF	TGTGCCACCAGTGGAACGACAGGGATCACAGATACGCAGTATTTT	TRBV24-1	TRBD1	.	TRBJ2-3
CASSTTGARYNEQFF	TGTGCCAGTAGCACGACAGGGGCCAGATACAATGAGCAGTTCTTC	TRBV19	TRBD1	once	TRBJ2-1
CAISESLDLRAGNTIYF	TGTGCCATCAGTGAGTCTTTGGACCTCAGGGCTGGAAACACCATATATTTT	TRBV10-3	.	few	TRBJ1-3
CASSQVGVGSNYGYTF	TGCGCCAGCAGCCAAGTAGGGGTGGGCTCTAACTATGGCTACACCTTC	TRBV4-3	.	few	TRBJ1-2
CASSLLPTESNQPQHF	TGTGCCAGCAGTTTACTCCCTACCGAGAGCAATCAGCCCCAGCATTTT	TRBV28	.	.	TRBJ1-5
CASRGAYEQYF	TGTGCCAGCCGGGGGGCCTACGAGCAGTACTTC	TRBV7-2	TRBD2	.	TRBJ2-7
CASRDPGQGVEGYTF	TGTGCCAGCAGGGATCCGGGACAGGGAGTAGAGGGCTACACCTTC	TRBV3-1/TRBV3-2	TRBD1	.	TRBJ1-2
CASSPGLAGSSSYEQYF	TGTGCCAGCTCACCGGGACTAGCGGGTTCGAGCTCCTACGAGCAGTACTTC	TRBV18	TRBD2	.	TRBJ2-7
CASSLAPGGSSYEQYF	TGTGCCAGCAGCTTAGCGCCAGGGGGAAGCTCCTACGAGCAGTACTTC	TRBV7-2	TRBD1	once	TRBJ2-7
CATSNRDYYGYTF	TGTGCCACCAGCAACCGGGATTACTATGGCTACACCTTC	TRBV15	.	.	TRBJ1-2
CASSPPIYGYTF	TGTGCCAGCAGTCCCCCTATCTATGGCTACACCTTC	TRBV6-2/TRBV6-3	.	once	TRBJ1-2
CAISVSAGSGNTIYF	TGTGCCATCAGTGTTAGCGCGGGCTCTGGAAACACCATATATTTT	TRBV10-3	.	few	TRBJ1-3
CASSSRTSGGAGDTQYF	TGTGCCAGCAGCTCCAGGACTAGCGGGGGGGCCGGAGATACGCAGTATTTT	TRBV9	TRBD2	.	TRBJ2-3
CASSPKNGNTEAFF	TGTGCCAGCTCACCAAAGAACGGGAATACTGAAGCTTTCTTT	TRBV18	.	.	TRBJ1-1
CASSIGGGPADTQYF	TGTGCCAGTAGTATTGGGGGGGGGCCAGCAGATACGCAGTATTTT	TRBV19	.	.	TRBJ2-3